These 20 T cell receptor beta chains originate from one sample sequenced in a study of blood T cell repertoires in COVID-19. Libraries were prepared by immunoSEQ multiplex PCR; TCRdb keeps only in-frame clonotypes and omits some of them. Of roughly 130,000 clones in the sample, roughly 85% are singletons; the top ten hold approximately 4.2%. The sample taken for sequencing was peripheral blood. Source of these receptors: a man aged 40-55 years with acute or convalescent COVID-19.

V usage is TRBV29-1 and J usage is TRBJ1-1; TRBD1 matches at 10 bases. The CDR3 totals 14 residues. Per germline, CDR1 SQVTM and CDR2 ANQGSEA. The V gene end was trimmed by 7 bases and the J gene end by 2 bases; junction bases not matched to a gene: 7. This CDR3 is CSAKTGGLNTEAFF. The CDR3 DNA sequence: TGCAGCGCTAAGACAGGGGGCCTTAACACTGAAGCTTTCTTT.

This chain joins TRBV10-1 and TRBJ1-1; D is undetermined. Germline assignment: CDR1 WNHNN and CDR2 SYGVQD (reference sequence). Trimming removed 6 bases at V and 1 base at J, with 9 bases between. There are 13 residues in the CDR3. CDR3 in amino acids: CASSLEGNTEAFF. DNA of the CDR3: TGCGCCAGCAGCCTCGAGGGGAACACTGAAGCTTTCTTT.

The chain recombines TRBV13 with TRBJ1-3; D is unclear. The CDR3 is made up of 16 amino acids. Germline V gene data show CDR1 as PRHDT and CDR2 as FYEKMQ (reference sequence). With 5 bases removed from V and 3 bases from J, the gap between germline ends came to 17 bases. DNA of the CDR3: TGTGCCAGCAGCCGTGGGTCTCCGGGGTTTGGAAACACCATATATTTT. Its protein is CASSRGSPGFGNTIYF. Combining the CDR3 with reference TRBV13 and TRBJ1-3 gives the whole variable domain AAGVIQSPRHLIKEKRETATLKCYPIPRHDTVYWYQQGPGQDPQFLISFYEKMQSDKGSIPDRFSAQQFSDYHSELNMSSLELGDSALYFCASSRGSPGFGNTIYFGEGSWLTVV.

The chain couples TRBV2 to TRBJ2-7, with D unclear. V lost 2 bases and J 3 bases, leaving 5 bases between the germline ends. The CDR3 spans 12 residues. The germline V gene encodes CDR1 SNHLY and CDR2 FYNNEI. CDR3 protein: CASSESSYEQYF. CDR3 DNA: TGTGCCAGCAGTGAATCGAGCTACGAGCAGTACTTC.

This chain joins TRBV7-8 and TRBJ2-5; D may be TRBD1 (5 bases). The CDR3 totals 15 residues. Trimming took 4 bases from V and 1 from J, leaving 13 bases between them. The germline V gene encodes CDR1 SGHVS and CDR2 FQNEAQ. The CDR3 coding sequence is TGTGCCAGCAGCTCCCGGACACCATCCCAAGAGACCCAGTACTTC. It is translated as CASSSRTPSQETQYF.

V is TRBV19 and J is TRBJ1-2; D possibly corresponds to TRBD1 (5 bases). The CDR3 covers 16 residues. CDR1 is LNHDA, CDR2 SQIVND, per germline (reference sequence). V shed 4 bases and J shed 1 base, with 16 bases lying between them. CDR3 residues: CASSKTVDSHNYGYTF. The DNA for the CDR3 is TGTGCCAGTAGTAAAACAGTAGACAGCCATAACTATGGCTACACCTTC.

The chain links TRBV12-5 to TRBJ1-1; D possibly corresponds to TRBD1 (5 bases). In germline, CDR1 is LGHNT, CDR2 FRNRAP. This CDR3 is built from 12 residues. Trimming shortened V by 8 bases and J by 6 bases, and 13 bases separated the two germline ends. The CDR3 sequence is CASWGLASEAFF. DNA of the CDR3: TGTGCTAGTTGGGGCTTAGCTTCTGAAGCTTTCTTT.

This clone was detected only once. The chain carries TRBV30 and TRBJ1-6; D is unclear. From germline, CDR1 is GTSNPN and CDR2 SVGIG (reference sequence). V was pared by 3 bases and J by 8 bases, with 8 bases between. The CDR3 spans 12 residues. CDR3 in DNA: TGTGCCTGGAGCCCCCTCCATTCACCCCTCCACTTT. Its protein product is CAWSPLHSPLHF.

V gene TRBV6-2 or TRBV6-3 combines with J gene TRBJ1-4; 7 bases map to TRBD1. The ends lost 6 bases at V and 11 bases at J; junction bases unmatched: 12. The germline gives CDR1 MNHEY, CDR2 SVGEGT. CDR3 size: 14 residues. In DNA, the CDR3 is TGTGCCAGCAGCCCCTGGGGGACAGCGGCGAAACTGTTTTTT. It translates to CASSPWGTAAKLFF.

The chain is built from TRBV15 and TRBJ1-1, with unresolved D. The CDR3 consists of 14 residues. CDR1 is LNHNV, CDR2 YYDKDF, per germline (reference sequence). The germline V and J ends were trimmed by 0 bases and 8 bases, with 13 bases remaining between them. CDR3 DNA: TGTGCCACCAGCAGAGATGGTGGAACAGACGAAGCTTTCTTT. It translates to CATSRDGGTDEAFF.

This clone came up a few times. The chain has TRBV6-1 and TRBJ2-3; 9 bases line up with TRBD1. Germline V gene sequence: CDR1 MNHNS, CDR2 SASEGT. V trimming: 1 base; J trimming: 6 bases; junction bases outside the gene matches: 2. This CDR3 contains 14 residues. The CDR3 sequence: CASSEGTGVDTQYF. The CDR3 DNA follows: TGTGCCAGCAGTGAAGGGACAGGGGTGGATACGCAGTATTTT.

This clone was detected only once. The chain has TRBV3-1 (or the pseudogene TRBV3-2) and TRBJ2-1; the match to TRBD2 covers 7 bases. CDR3 length equals 14 residues. The germline gives CDR1 LGHDT, CDR2 YNNKEL (reference sequence). V dropped 4 bases and J dropped 5; count of bases not matched to a gene: 5. CDR3 in DNA: TGTGCCAGCAGCCTCCTGGGAGGGGACAATGAGCAGTTCTTC. As protein: CASSLLGGDNEQFF.

The rearrangement joins TRBV9 to TRBJ1-4; TRBD1 might be the D (6 bases). There are 16 residues in the CDR3. The germline gives CDR1 SGDLS, CDR2 YYNGEE. Trimming cost V 5 bases and J 6 bases, with 20 bases left between them. The CDR3 nucleotides read TGTGCCAGCAGTAAGGGGGTGGCAGAGTATTATGAAAAACTGTTTTTT. Its protein is CASSKGVAEYYEKLFF.

This chain joins TRBV7-2 and TRBJ2-2; TRBD1 matches 10 bases. Trimming at V came to 5 bases and at J to 5 bases, leaving 5 bases not matched to a gene. The germline V gene has CDR1 SGHTA and CDR2 FQGNSA. There are 15 residues in the CDR3. CDR3 nucleotide sequence: TGTGCCAGCAGCACCCGGACAGGGGGGACCGGGGAGCTGTTTTTT. It encodes CASSTRTGGTGELFF.

CDR3 nucleotides: TGCGCCATCTCGACTAGCGGGAGTAGAAATGAGCAGTTCTTC. Translated: CAISTSGSRNEQFF. This sequence joins TRBV10-1 and TRBJ2-1; 12 bases align to TRBD2. Germline V gene data show CDR1 as WNHNN and CDR2 as SYGVQD (reference sequence). Trimming removed 10 bases from V and 7 bases from J; junction bases left unmatched: 8. This CDR3 region has 14 residues.

This clone appeared a few times. The chain couples TRBV7-9 to TRBJ2-5; D not resolved. Germline lookup yields CDR1 SEHNR and CDR2 FQNEAQ (reference sequence). Trimming shortened V by 3 bases and J by 0 bases, and 8 bases separated the two germline ends. The CDR3 covers 14 residues. The CDR3 DNA reads TGTGCCAGCAGCTTCAGCGCTTACCAAGAGACCCAGTACTTC. Amino acid sequence: CASSFSAYQETQYF.

This rearrangement joins TRBV27 to TRBJ2-1; possible D gene TRBD2, 6 bases. The V gene's germline CDR1 is MNHEY and CDR2 SMNVEV (reference sequence). Deletions cut 0 bases from V and 7 bases from J, with 16 bases between. CDR3 length: 16 amino acids. CDR3: CASSLSTRGMKNEQFF. The CDR3 nucleotides read TGTGCCAGCAGTTTATCGACTCGGGGGATGAAGAATGAGCAGTTCTTC.

This rearrangement joins TRBV30 to TRBJ1-2; TRBD1 agrees at 7 bases. CDR1 and CDR2 (germline): GTSNPN, SVGIG (reference sequence). CDR3 size: 14 residues. Germline trimming cut 5 bases from V and 2 bases from J; bases unmatched to any gene: 8. CDR3 amino acids: CAWQQGGTNYGYTF. DNA of the CDR3: TGTGCCTGGCAGCAGGGGGGAACGAACTATGGCTACACCTTC.

This chain uses TRBV19 with TRBJ1-1, with D uncertain. V was pared by 3 bases and J by 6 bases, with 5 bases between. This CDR3 contains 11 residues. The germline CDR1 and CDR2 sequences are LNHDA and SQIVND (reference sequence). CDR3 DNA: TGTGCCAGTAGTATCCCCGCTGAAGCTTTCTTT. Amino acid sequence: CASSIPAEAFF.

In its sample, this clone was seen a few times. V gene TRBV4-1 combines with J gene TRBJ2-7; 7 nucleotides agree with TRBD1. The junction had 3 bases not matched to a gene; V was cut back by 6 bases and J by 1 base. Germline V CDR1 and CDR2: MGHRA, YSYEKL. The CDR3 spans 13 residues. In DNA, the CDR3 is TGCGCCAGCAGGAGACAGGGATCCTACGAGCAGTACTTC. Translated, it gives CASRRQGSYEQYF.